The next 5 T cell receptor beta chains were all read from a single sample in a study of T-cell reconstitution after alpha-beta-depleted transplantation in children. Unique molecular identifiers were built into the TCRbeta library. Via MiXCR, TCRdb re-called the PCR reads, giving one row per CDR3 protein. This table has about 150,000 distinct CDR3 sequences, about 8.8% appearing once. The sequencing used PBMCs, mostly from graft donor cells, collected 180 days after TCRalphabeta/CD19-depleted stem cell transplant. The source of these receptors is a female patient younger than 10 who had a stem cell transplant for congenital amegakaryocytic thrombocytopenia, so the T cells may come from the graft donor.

This clonotype has a count of ten or more. V usage is TRBV6-6 and J usage is TRBJ2-5, with no clear D. Deletions cut 6 bases from V and 5 bases from J, with 10 bases between. CDR3 length: 12 amino acids. The germline gives CDR1 MNHNY, CDR2 SVGAGI (reference sequence). This chain's CDR3 is CASSPLGETQYF. For the CDR3, the DNA is TGTGCCAGCAGCCCCTTGGGGGAGACCCAGTACTTC.

This clonotype has ten or more counts. V and J are TRBV10-3 and TRBJ2-7; 10 nucleotides agree with TRBD1. Unmatched junction bases numbered 8, after V lost 6 bases and J lost 3 bases. The CDR3 loop spans 15 amino acids. Germline lookup yields CDR1 ENHRY and CDR2 SYGVKD. This chain's CDR3 is CAIRNPGTGDYEQYF. The CDR3 DNA follows: TGTGCCATCAGAAACCCCGGGACAGGGGACTACGAGCAGTACTTC.

Written as DNA, the CDR3 is TGCAGTGCGTACCCCGGACTAGCGGGAGTTCGCGAGCAGTACTTC. It specifies CSAYPGLAGVREQYF. V is TRBV20-1 and J is TRBJ2-7; TRBD2 matches at 13 bases. V trimming: 6 bases; J trimming: 6 bases; junction bases outside the gene matches: 11. The germline CDR1 and CDR2 sequences are DFQATT and SNEGSKA (reference sequence). This CDR3 is 15 amino acids long.

This clonotype came up many times. The chain recombines TRBV5-1 with TRBJ2-1; tentatively, D is TRBD1 or TRBD2 (5 bases each). Germline CDR1 SGHRS, CDR2 YFSETQ. This CDR3 is built from 15 residues. V was shortened by 4 bases and J by 10 bases, with 21 bases between the two germline ends. This chain's CDR3 is CASSRIRDAEGEQFF. CDR3 DNA sequence: TGCGCCAGCAGCAGAATCCGGGACGCTGAGGGGGAGCAGTTCTTC.

This clonotype was recorded at least ten times. The chain combines TRBV5-4 with TRBJ2-5, with D perhaps assigned TRBD1 or TRBD2 (5 bases each). CDR3 length: 14 amino acids. Trimming pared 3 bases from V and 0 bases from J, leaving 9 bases between. Germline V gene data show CDR1 as SGHNT and CDR2 as YYREEE (reference sequence). The chain's CDR3 is CASSSGTDQETQYF. CDR3 sequence (DNA): TGTGCCAGCAGCTCCGGGACGGACCAAGAGACCCAGTACTTC.